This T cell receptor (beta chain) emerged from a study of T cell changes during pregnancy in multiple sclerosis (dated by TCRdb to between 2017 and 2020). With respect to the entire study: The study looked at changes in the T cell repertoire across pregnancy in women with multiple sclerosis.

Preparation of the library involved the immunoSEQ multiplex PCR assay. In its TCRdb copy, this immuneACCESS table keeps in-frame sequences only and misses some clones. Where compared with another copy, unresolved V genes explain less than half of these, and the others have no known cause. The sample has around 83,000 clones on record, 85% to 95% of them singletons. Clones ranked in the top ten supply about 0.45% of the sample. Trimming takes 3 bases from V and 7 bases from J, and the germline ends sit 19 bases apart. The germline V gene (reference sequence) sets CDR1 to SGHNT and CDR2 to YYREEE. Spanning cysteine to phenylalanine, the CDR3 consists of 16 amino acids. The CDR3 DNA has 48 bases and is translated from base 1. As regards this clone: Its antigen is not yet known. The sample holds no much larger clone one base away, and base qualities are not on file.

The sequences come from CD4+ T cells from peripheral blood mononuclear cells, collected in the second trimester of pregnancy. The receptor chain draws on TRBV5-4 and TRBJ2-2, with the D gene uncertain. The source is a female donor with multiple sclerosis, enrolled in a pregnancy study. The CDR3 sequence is CASSSKRGFLIGELFF. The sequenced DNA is TGTGCCAGCAGCTCCAAACGAGGCTTCTTGATCGGGGAGCTGTTTTTT.